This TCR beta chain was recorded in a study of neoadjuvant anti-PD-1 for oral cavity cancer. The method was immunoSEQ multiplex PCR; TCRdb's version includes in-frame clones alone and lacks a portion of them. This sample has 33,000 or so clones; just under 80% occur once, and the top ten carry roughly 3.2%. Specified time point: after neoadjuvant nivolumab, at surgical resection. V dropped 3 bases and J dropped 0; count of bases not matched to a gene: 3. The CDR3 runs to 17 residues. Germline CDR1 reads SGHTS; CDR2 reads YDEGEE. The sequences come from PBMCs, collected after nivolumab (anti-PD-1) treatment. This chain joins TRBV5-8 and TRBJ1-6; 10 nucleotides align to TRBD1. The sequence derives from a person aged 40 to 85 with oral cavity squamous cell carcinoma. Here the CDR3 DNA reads TGTGCCAGCAGCTGGACAGGGGGAGGCTCCTATAATTCACCCCTCCACTTT. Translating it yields CASSWTGGGSYNSPLHF.